A single sample gave rise to the 27 T cell receptor beta chains below, sequenced in a study of identical twins (dated by TCRdb to 2016 to 2018). Library preparation was by 5' RACE. The sequencing machine was an Illumina HiSeq 2000. TCRdb took the public reads, trimmed them with fastp at Q25, ran MiXCR for clone calling and kept in-frame beta chains. Under each unique CDR3 protein, matching rows form one entry showing the most common genes and DNA. The sample has approximately 1.8 million distinct CDR3 sequences on record, 32% of them singletons. About 0.27% of the sample is held by the ten biggest clonotypes. The material sequenced was cord blood. The receptors here all came from a newborn girl in good health.

The table lists this clonotype with a few counts. The V and J genes are TRBV10-3 and TRBJ1-2; 8 nucleotides agree with TRBD1. The CDR3 is 13 residues long. Germline V gives CDR1 ENHRY, CDR2 SYGVKD. J lost 5 bases, V lost 7 bases, and 6 bases had no gene match. The CDR3 loop reads CAIIGQGPYGYTF. CDR3 coding DNA: TGTGCCATCATCGGACAGGGACCTTATGGCTACACCTTC.

This clonotype was detected only a few times. This chain's CDR3 is CSAPGLANSYSGANVLTF. CDR3 nucleotide sequence: TGCAGTGCTCCAGGTCTTGCCAACTCGTACTCTGGGGCCAACGTCCTGACTTTC. The gene calls are TRBV20-1 and TRBJ2-6; D not resolved. CDR3 length equals 18 residues. Trimming pared 5 bases from V and 0 bases from J, leaving 20 bases between. Germline values: CDR1 DFQATT, CDR2 SNEGSKA (reference sequence).

This chain joins TRBV5-6 and TRBJ1-5; TRBD1 matches 8 bases. With V trimmed by 4 bases and J by 3 bases, 9 bases remained unmatched. The CDR3 is 16 residues long. Germline V CDR1 and CDR2: SGHDT, YYEEEE. The CDR3 DNA reads as TGTGCCAGCAGCCGTACGGGACAGGTTACCAATCAGCCCCAGCATTTT. Amino acid sequence: CASSRTGQVTNQPQHF.

The chain employs TRBV20-1 and TRBJ2-3; D remains unclear. The germline V and J ends were trimmed by 6 bases and 2 bases, with 18 bases remaining between them. CDR3 length: 15 residues. The germline CDR1 and CDR2 sequences are DFQATT and SNEGSKA (reference sequence). The CDR3 region has the DNA TGCAGTGCGCCGACTGATTCGGGTCCCACAGATACGCAGTATTTT. Translating gives CSAPTDSGPTDTQYF.

V and J are TRBV3-1 and TRBJ2-7; maybe TRBD1 (5 bases). Germline CDR1 LGHDT, CDR2 YNNKEL (reference sequence). The V gene lost 0 bases and the J gene lost 5 bases, with 11 bases spanning the gap. CDR3 length: 14 residues. CDR3: CASSQDRQFDEQYF. As DNA, the CDR3 is TGTGCCAGCAGCCAAGACAGACAGTTCGACGAGCAGTACTTC.

The V and J genes are TRBV12-3 or TRBV12-4 and TRBJ2-1, with 13 bases lining up with TRBD2. The CDR3 length is 17 residues. V trimming: 5 bases; J trimming: 3 bases; junction bases outside the gene matches: 7. The DNA for the CDR3 is TGTGCCAGCAGTCATCGTGGGACTAGCGGGATCTACAATGAGCAGTTCTTC. It encodes CASSHRGTSGIYNEQFF.

This clonotype was picked up a small number of times. The chain recombines TRBV5-1 with TRBJ1-4, with D possibly TRBD1 on 5 matching bases. The germline CDR1 and CDR2 sequences are SGHRS and YFSETQ. CDR3 length equals 13 residues. Trimming cost V 7 bases and J 0 bases, with 7 bases left between them. The CDR3 loop is CASHRTTNEKLFF. Here the CDR3 DNA reads TGCGCCAGCCACAGGACAACTAATGAAAAACTGTTTTTT.

This clonotype was counted only a few times. V and J are TRBV14 and TRBJ1-2, with 10 bases matching TRBD1. The CDR3 covers 13 residues. J was trimmed by 13 bases and V by 1 base; bases with no gene match: 6. Germline CDR1 and CDR2: SGHDN and FVKESK. This CDR3 is CASSQGTGGRCTF. The CDR3 DNA reads as TGTGCCAGCAGCCAAGGGACAGGGGGTCGCTGCACCTTC.

In regard to this clonotype: The junction differs from germline at one of its ends, possibly a read error. This rearrangement joins TRBV12-3 or TRBV12-4 to TRBJ2-4, with D tentatively TRBD1 (5 bases). The CDR3 runs 14 residues. The CDR3 sequence: CAGSDSLAKNIQYF. The CDR3 DNA follows: TGTGCCGGCAGCGACAGCTTAGCCAAAAACATTCAGTACTTC.

This chain connects TRBV10-3 to TRBJ1-4, with D uncertain. V was cut by 0 bases and J by 1 base, with 6 bases left in between. CDR1 and CDR2 (germline): ENHRY, SYGVKD. This CDR3 comprises 15 residues. The CDR3 loop reads CAISESTETNEKLFF. Written as DNA, the CDR3 is TGTGCCATCAGTGAGTCAACAGAAACTAATGAAAAACTGTTTTTT.

This chain joins TRBV2 and TRBJ2-3; perhaps TRBD2 as D (6 bases). The CDR3 runs 12 residues. Per the germline V gene, CDR1 is SNHLY and CDR2 is FYNNEI. Trimming shortened V by 6 bases and J by 5 bases, and 9 bases separated the two germline ends. As DNA, the CDR3 is TGTGCCAGCAGGCGGGAAGTAGATACGCAGTATTTT. This sequence encodes CASRREVDTQYF.

The chain carries TRBV28 and TRBJ2-5, with 7 bases matching TRBD2. The germline CDR1 and CDR2 sequences are MDHEN and SYDVKM. J was trimmed by 5 bases and V by 4 bases; bases with no gene match: 4. The CDR3 covers 13 residues. The CDR3 reads CASSWEGRETQYF. CDR3 nucleotides: TGTGCCAGCAGTTGGGAGGGCCGGGAGACCCAGTACTTC.

The genes are TRBV20-1 and TRBJ2-7; TRBD2 is a possible D gene (6 bases). Trimming stripped 8 bases from V and 4 bases from J, with 24 bases between. The CDR3 consists of 15 residues. CDR1 and CDR2 (germline): DFQATT, SNEGSKA (reference sequence). The CDR3 nucleotides are TGCAGTTTCCCTACTCTCCGGGACTCTTTGTACGAGCAGTACTTC. It specifies CSFPTLRDSLYEQYF.

This clonotype was seen only once. V usage is TRBV7-8 and J usage is TRBJ1-4; no clear D gene. The CDR3 runs to 11 residues. Per the germline V gene, CDR1 is SGHVS and CDR2 is FQNEAQ. CDR3 bases: TGTGCTGCCGGGTATAATGAAAAACTGTTTTTT. This sequence encodes CAAGYNEKLFF.

The rearrangement uses TRBV27 and TRBJ2-1, with D possibly TRBD2 on 6 matching bases. The end of the DNA fits TRBJ2-7 better, so the J call may be wrong. The germline V gene encodes CDR1 MNHEY and CDR2 SMNVEV (reference sequence). This CDR3 is built from 16 residues. CDR3 amino acids: CASSPPTRRLLNEQYF. The CDR3 nucleotides read TGTGCCAGCAGTCCCCCGACTAGACGTTTGTTGAATGAGCAGTACTTC.

The V call is TRBV9, the J call TRBJ2-3; D remains unclear. Germline V lookup: CDR1 SGDLS, CDR2 YYNGEE. V was pared by 0 bases and J by 3 bases, with 8 bases between. The CDR3 runs to 14 residues. The CDR3 coding sequence is TGTGCCAGCAGCGTAGCGCGGCGGACAGATACGCAGTATTTT. Protein product: CASSVARRTDTQYF.

This clonotype showed up just a few times. J is TRBJ1-1 and V is TRBV6-1; a possible D gene is TRBD1 (6 bases). V was pared by 8 bases and J by 1 base, with 14 bases between. CDR1 and CDR2 (germline): MNHNS, SASEGT. CDR3 length equals 14 residues. The CDR3 sequence is CASGTLYSNTEAFF. As DNA, the CDR3 is TGTGCCAGCGGGACACTATATTCGAACACTGAAGCTTTCTTT.

This chain joins TRBV4-1 and TRBJ2-3, with 7 nucleotides matching TRBD2. From germline, CDR1 is MGHRA and CDR2 YSYEKL. J was trimmed by 6 bases and V by 0 bases; bases with no gene match: 12. There are 17 residues in the CDR3. CDR3 nucleotide sequence: TGCGCCAGCAGCCAAGATAGCCGTAGCGGGTTTGGCGATACGCAGTATTTT. It yields the protein CASSQDSRSGFGDTQYF.

V gene TRBV6-5 combines with J gene TRBJ2-2, with D maybe TRBD2 (6 bases). The CDR3 totals 13 residues. Germline CDR1 is MNHEY and CDR2 is SVGAGI. Trimming took off 2 bases at V and 6 bases at J, with 7 bases between the two ends. The CDR3, as DNA: TGTGCCAGCAGTTACCGGAGGGCCGGGGAGCTGTTTTTT. Amino acid sequence: CASSYRRAGELFF.

V is TRBV20-1 and J is TRBJ2-3, with TRBD2 matching 15 bases. The junction had 9 bases not matched to a gene; V was cut back by 0 bases and J by 5 bases. Germline lookup yields CDR1 DFQATT and CDR2 SNEGSKA (reference sequence). This CDR3 is 18 amino acids long. The CDR3 sequence is CSARDEGLAGGRGDTQYF. The CDR3, as DNA: TGCAGTGCTAGAGATGAAGGACTAGCGGGAGGGCGGGGAGATACGCAGTATTTT.

CDR3 nucleotides: TGTGCCAGCAGTTTAGATGGATCCCATCCTTCCGGGGCCAACGTCCTGACTTTC. Translation: CASSLDGSHPSGANVLTF. V usage is TRBV27 and J usage is TRBJ2-6; no reliable D call. V was pared by 2 bases and J by 4 bases, with 18 bases between. CDR1 and CDR2 from the germline V gene are MNHEY and SMNVEV (reference sequence). This CDR3 comprises 18 residues.

This clonotype was seen a handful of times. This chain joins TRBV20-1 and TRBJ2-1; a possible D gene is TRBD1 (6 bases). This CDR3 region has 16 residues. Germline CDR1 and CDR2: DFQATT and SNEGSKA (reference sequence). V dropped 0 bases and J dropped 4 bases, with 16 bases sitting between them. The CDR3 loop reads CSARERQVLVYNEQFF. CDR3 nucleotide sequence: TGCAGTGCTAGAGAGAGACAGGTTTTGGTTTACAATGAGCAGTTCTTC.

The chain recombines TRBV29-1 with TRBJ2-7; perhaps TRBD1 as D (6 bases). Germline lookup yields CDR1 SQVTM and CDR2 ANQGSEA. CDR3 size: 14 residues. V lost 2 bases and J 0 bases, leaving 11 bases between the germline ends. The CDR3 is CSVESGASSYEQYF. The CDR3 DNA sequence: TGCAGCGTTGAATCAGGGGCCAGCTCCTACGAGCAGTACTTC.

The table lists this clonotype with many counts. The chain couples TRBV27 to TRBJ2-7; maybe TRBD1 (5 bases). The V and J ends lost 0 bases and 6 bases respectively, with 9 bases between them. Germline V gene data show CDR1 as MNHEY and CDR2 as SMNVEV (reference sequence). The CDR3 runs to 13 residues. The CDR3 bases are TGTGCCAGCAGTTTATCAGCGACAGCCGAGCAGTACTTC. Its translation is CASSLSATAEQYF.

This rearrangement joins TRBV3-1 to TRBJ1-5; D gene uncertain. V lost 2 bases and J 3 bases, leaving 5 bases between the germline ends. This CDR3 region has 13 residues. The germline CDR1 and CDR2 sequences are LGHDT and YNNKEL (reference sequence). In DNA form, the CDR3 reads TGTGCCAGCAGCCAAAAGGACAATCAGCCCCAGCATTTT. The encoded protein is CASSQKDNQPQHF.

The V call is TRBV28, the J call TRBJ2-7; 8 nucleotides line up with TRBD1. The CDR3 totals 15 residues. Trimming took 7 bases from V and 5 from J; bases not matched to a gene: 13. Germline V CDR1 and CDR2: MDHEN, SYDVKM. Written as DNA, the CDR3 is TGTGCCAGCAATTCCTGGACAGGGCCAAAGGACGAGCAGTACTTC. This gives the protein CASNSWTGPKDEQYF.

The sample holds a few counts of this clonotype. This chain connects TRBV2 to TRBJ2-1, with D possibly matching TRBD2 (5 bases). Trimming took 7 bases from V and 7 from J, leaving 5 bases between them. This CDR3 has 10 residues. Germline-derived CDR1 and CDR2 are SNHLY and FYNNEI. The CDR3: CASIANEQFF. The CDR3 region has the DNA TGTGCCAGCATAGCGAATGAGCAGTTCTTC.